The entry below gives a single T cell receptor beta chain sequence along with its context. Its antigen is not identified. This record comes from a study of shared clonotypes between healthy human individuals. Study-level background: The donors, a couple of women and three men, were aged 18 to 49. The plates for each donor numbered three CD4 naive, three CD4 memory, two CD8 naive and one CD8 memory. Findings and limits, study-wide: Compared with memory subsets, naive subsets generally had larger estimated richness. Clonotypes shared by all four donors outscored non-shared clonotypes in generation probability.

Data came from immunoSEQ multiplex PCR; TCRdb stores just in-frame clones and leaves some out. Seen here are some 2 million clones, roughly 94% observed once, and the top ten hold 0.85% to 1.2%. Trimming cost V 3 bases and J 5 bases; bases outside gene matches: 7. This CDR3 has 16 amino acids. Germline CDR1 MNHNS, CDR2 SASEGT. Selected positively for CCR7 and CD45RO-negative, naive CD8 cells excluded terminally differentiated effector memory CD45RA+ cells. This TCR came from a man in his late teens or twenties in good health. The chain carries TRBV6-1 and TRBJ2-1; 10 nucleotides agree with TRBD2. The sequencing sample was made of naive CD8+ T cells sorted from blood. The CDR3 nucleotides are TGTGCCAGCAGTGATTGGCTAGCGGGAGAAGACAATGAGCAGTTCTTC. This encodes CASSDWLAGEDNEQFF.